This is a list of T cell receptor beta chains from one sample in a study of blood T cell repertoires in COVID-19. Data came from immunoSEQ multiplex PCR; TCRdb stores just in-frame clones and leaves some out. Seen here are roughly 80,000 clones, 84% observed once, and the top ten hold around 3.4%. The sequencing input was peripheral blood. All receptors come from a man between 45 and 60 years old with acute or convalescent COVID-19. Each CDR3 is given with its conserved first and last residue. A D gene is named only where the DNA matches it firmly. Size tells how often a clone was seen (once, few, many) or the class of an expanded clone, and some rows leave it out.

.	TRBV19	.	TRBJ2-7	TGTGCCAGTAGTAGGGGGACTTTAGGCTCCTACGAGCAGTACTTC	CASSRGTLGSYEQYF
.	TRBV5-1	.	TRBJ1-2	TGCGCCAGCAGCAACGGGGGGCTCGACTATGGCTACACCTTC	CASSNGGLDYGYTF
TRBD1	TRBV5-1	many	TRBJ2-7	TGCGCCAGCCGACCGGGACAGGGGAACGAGCAGTACTTC	CASRPGQGNEQYF
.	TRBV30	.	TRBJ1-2	TGTGCCTGGAGTGGGGGACAAACAAATAACTATGGCTACACCTTC	CAWSGGQTNNYGYTF
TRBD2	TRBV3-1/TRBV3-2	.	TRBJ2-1	TGTGCCAGCAGCCCCGAGCAGCGGGAGTTTCCCCCCAATGAGCAGTTCTTC	CASSPEQREFPPNEQFF
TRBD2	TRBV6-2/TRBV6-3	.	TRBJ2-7	TGTGCCAGCAGCGACACCGGGACTAGGCCCTACGAGCAGTACTTC	CASSDTGTRPYEQYF
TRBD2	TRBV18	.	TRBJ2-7	TGTGCCAGCTCACCACCAAGCCAGGCCGGGGGGGAGCAGTACTTC	CASSPPSQAGGEQYF
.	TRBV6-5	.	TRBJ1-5	TGTGCCAGCAGTCCTCTCGGGGGGAATAATCAGCCCCAGCATTTT	CASSPLGGNNQPQHF
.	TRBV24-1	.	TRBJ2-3	TGTGCCACCAGTGATTTGCTCGCAGATACGCAGTATTTT	CATSDLLADTQYF
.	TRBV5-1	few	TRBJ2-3	TGCGCCAGCAGGTTAGGTGGGAGCAGCTCCACAGATACGCAGTATTTT	CASRLGGSSSTDTQYF
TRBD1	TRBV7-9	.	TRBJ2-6	TGTGCCAGCAGCTTAGTTGGCAGGGGGCCACCCACTGGGGCCAACGTCCTGACTTTC	CASSLVGRGPPTGANVLTF
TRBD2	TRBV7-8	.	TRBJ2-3	TGTGCCAGCAGCTTAGCAGGCCTAGCGGGAGAGGTCTTGGGTACGCAGTATTTT	CASSLAGLAGEVLGTQYF
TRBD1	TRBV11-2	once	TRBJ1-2	TGTGCCAGCAGCTTAGCGCAGGGGGATTATGGCTACACCTTC	CASSLAQGDYGYTF
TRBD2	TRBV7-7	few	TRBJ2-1	TGTGCCACCAGGGAGCGGGAGGGCCCTTACAATGAGCAGTTCTTC	CATREREGPYNEQFF
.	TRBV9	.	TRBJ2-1	TGTGCCAGCAGCCTAACGGGTAACGACTACAATGAGCAGTTCTTC	CASSLTGNDYNEQFF
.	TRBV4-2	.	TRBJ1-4	TGTGCCAGCAGCCAAGGCCGGGAAGGAACTAATGAAAAACTGTTTTTT	CASSQGREGTNEKLFF
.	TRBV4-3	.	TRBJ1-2	TGCGCCAGCAGCCAAGAGGACAGAACTAACTATGGCTACACCTTC	CASSQEDRTNYGYTF
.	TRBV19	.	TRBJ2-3	TGTGCCAGTAGTAATGCGGGTGCAGATACGCAGTATTTT	CASSNAGADTQYF
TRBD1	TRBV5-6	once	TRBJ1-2	TGTGCCAGCAGCTCCCCTACTGAACAGGGGATCTATGGCTACACCTTC	CASSSPTEQGIYGYTF
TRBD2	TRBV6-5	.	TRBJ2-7	TGTGCCAGCAGTTACTCGAAGCGGGGGGACCAATACGAGCAGTACTTC	CASSYSKRGDQYEQYF
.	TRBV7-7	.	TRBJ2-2	TGTGCCAGCAGCCCCCGGAACACCGGGGAGCTGTTTTTT	CASSPRNTGELFF
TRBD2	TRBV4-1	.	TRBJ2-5	TGCGCCAGCAGCCGTACGGGACTAGTTCAAGAGACCCAGTACTTC	CASSRTGLVQETQYF
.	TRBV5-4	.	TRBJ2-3	TGTGCCAGCAGCTTGGGCGTCAGCACAGATACGCAGTATTTT	CASSLGVSTDTQYF
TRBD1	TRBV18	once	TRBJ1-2	TGTGCCAGCTCTCCGACAGGGGGCGTTTATGGCTACACCTTC	CASSPTGGVYGYTF
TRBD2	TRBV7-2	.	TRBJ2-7	TGTGCCAGCAGCTCGACTAGCGGGGGGCCGTGGTACGAGCAGTACTTC	CASSSTSGGPWYEQYF
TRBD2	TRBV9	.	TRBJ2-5	TGTGCCAGCAGCGTAGGTCTAGCGGGAGGGGGGCAAGAGACCCAGTACTTC	CASSVGLAGGGQETQYF
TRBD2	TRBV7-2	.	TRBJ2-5	TGTGCCAGCAGCTTACAAAGCGGGAGAGGAGAGACCCAGTACTTC	CASSLQSGRGETQYF
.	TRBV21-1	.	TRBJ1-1	TGTGCCAAAACAGGGGGTGGAACTGAAGCTTTCTTT	CAKTGGGTEAFF
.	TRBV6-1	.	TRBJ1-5	TGTGCCAGCAGTGACGCAGGGTTCAATCAGCCCCAGCATTTT	CASSDAGFNQPQHF
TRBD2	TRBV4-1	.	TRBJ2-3	TGCGCCAGCAGCCTCACCGGGGGGTTTCAGAGTCTCGCAGATACGCAGTATTTT	CASSLTGGFQSLADTQYF
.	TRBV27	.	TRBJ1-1	TGTGCCAGCACTTCCTCGGTTTGGAGGGGCCTCTCACTAGAGAACACTGAAGCTTTCTTT	CASTSSVWRGLSLENTEAFF
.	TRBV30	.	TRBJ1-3	TGTGCCTGGAGTGTTTCTCAGTCGTTAAACACCATATATTTT	CAWSVSQSLNTIYF
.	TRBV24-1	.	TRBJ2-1	TGTGCCACCAGCCAGGCGACCCTCTACAATGAGCAGTTCTTC	CATSQATLYNEQFF
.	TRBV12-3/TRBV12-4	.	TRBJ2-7	TGTGCCAGCAGTTATGGCACCTACGAGCAGTACTTC	CASSYGTYEQYF
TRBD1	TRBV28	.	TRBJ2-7	TGTGCCAGCAGTCCCAGAAGCCGGGACAGGGCCTACGAGCAGTACTTC	CASSPRSRDRAYEQYF
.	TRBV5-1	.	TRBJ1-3	TGCGCCAGCAGCTTTCGGGGAACCTTTGGAAACACCATATATTTT	CASSFRGTFGNTIYF
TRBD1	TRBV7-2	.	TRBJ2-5	TGTGCCAGCAGCTTGGCCCCGGGACAGGGGCGAGAGACCCAGTACTTC	CASSLAPGQGRETQYF
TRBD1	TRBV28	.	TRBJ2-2	TGTGCCAGCATCCCAGGGGGAAGTGGAACCGGGGAGCTGTTTTTT	CASIPGGSGTGELFF
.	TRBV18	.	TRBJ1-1	TGTGCCAGCTCACTAGGGGGGAACACTGAAGCTTTCTTT	CASSLGGNTEAFF
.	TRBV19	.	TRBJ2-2	TGTGCCAGTACAACCACAGCCGCGAACACCGGGGAGCTGTTTTTT	CASTTTAANTGELFF
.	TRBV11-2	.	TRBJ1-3	TGTGCCAGCAGCTTAGCCGGAGACTCTGGAAACACCATATATTTT	CASSLAGDSGNTIYF
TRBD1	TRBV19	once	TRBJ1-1	TGTGCCAGTAGCCGGACAGGGAACACTGAAGCTTTCTTT	CASSRTGNTEAFF
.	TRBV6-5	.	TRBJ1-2	TGTGCCAGCAGGAGGGAGGGCGGCTACACCTTC	CASRREGGYTF
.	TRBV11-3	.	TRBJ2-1	TGTGCCAGCAGCCCTAGCGTGCTCTCCTACAATGAGCAGTTCTTC	CASSPSVLSYNEQFF
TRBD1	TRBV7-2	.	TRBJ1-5	TGTGCCAGCAGCCCAGGACAGGTTGGTCAGCCCCAGCATTTT	CASSPGQVGQPQHF
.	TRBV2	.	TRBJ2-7	TGTGCCAGCATTCTACAGGTTCCCTACTCCTACGAGCAGTACTTC	CASILQVPYSYEQYF
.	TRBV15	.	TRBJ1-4	TGTGCCACCAGCGGCTTTATTGCAACTAATGAAAAACTGTTTTTT	CATSGFIATNEKLFF
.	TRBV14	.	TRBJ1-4	TGTGCCAGCAGCCAAGATCTAGGGAGGGGTGAAAAACTGTTTTTT	CASSQDLGRGEKLFF
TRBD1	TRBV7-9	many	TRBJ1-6	TGTGCCAGCAGCACGGACAGGGAGCGCTCACCCCTCCACTTT	CASSTDRERSPLHF
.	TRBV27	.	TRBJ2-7	TGTGCCAGCAGTTTCTCCGGGTCTGACTACGAGCAGTACTTC	CASSFSGSDYEQYF